The 32 T cell receptor beta chains reported below all come from one sample, sequenced in a study of blood T cell repertoires in COVID-19. This table comes from immunoSEQ multiplex PCR, and its TCRdb copy is limited to in-frame clones, with some not included. In the table there are nearly 200,000 clones, around 81% of which are singletons. The sequenced sample consisted of PBMCs or T cells enriched from blood (not recorded which). Source of these receptors: a man in his forties who had recovered from COVID-19.

This sequence joins TRBV5-5 and TRBJ1-2; D possibly corresponds to TRBD1 (6 bases). The ends were cut back, 4 bases at V and 3 bases at J, with 13 bases in the middle. Germline CDR1 SGHKS, CDR2 YYEKEE (reference sequence). There are 14 residues in the CDR3. This CDR3 reads CASSPEGGYYGYTF. The CDR3 DNA reads TGTGCCAGCAGCCCGGAGGGGGGGTACTATGGCTACACCTTC.

The chain has TRBV5-1 and TRBJ2-3; no clear D gene. Trimming stripped 0 bases from V and 6 bases from J, with 8 bases between. Germline-derived CDR1 and CDR2 are SGHRS and YFSETQ. The CDR3 runs 13 residues. CDR3 amino acids: CASSLAQADTQYF. The CDR3 DNA reads as TGCGCCAGCAGCTTGGCGCAGGCGGATACGCAGTATTTT. Complete variable domain (other parts from reference TRBV5-1 and TRBJ2-3): KAGVTQTPRYLIKTRGQQVTLSCSPISGHRSVSWYQQTPGQGLQFLFEYFSETQRNKGNFPGRFSGRQFSNSRSEMNVSTLELGDSALYLCASSLAQADTQYFGPGTRLTVL.

The chain combines TRBV30 with TRBJ1-2; no clear D gene. Trimming removed 4 bases at V and 4 bases at J, with 16 bases between. Germline V CDR1 and CDR2: GTSNPN, SVGIG (reference sequence). The CDR3 length is 14 residues. CDR3 residues: CAWTRGESLYGYTF. CDR3 in DNA: TGTGCCTGGACCAGAGGAGAGAGCCTCTATGGCTACACCTTC.

The V call is TRBV19, the J call TRBJ1-2; 7 positions match TRBD1. Germline lookup yields CDR1 LNHDA and CDR2 SQIVND (reference sequence). The CDR3 length is 13 residues. V lost 1 base to trimming and J lost 5 bases; unmatched junction nucleotides: 1. The CDR3 is CASSIARGYGYTF. In DNA, the CDR3 is TGTGCCAGTAGTATAGCCAGGGGGTATGGCTACACCTTC.

The rearrangement links TRBV6-1 to TRBJ1-2; D remains unclear. CDR3 length equals 13 residues. Trimming removed 6 bases from V and 0 bases from J, with 8 bases in between. CDR1 and CDR2 from the germline V gene are MNHNS and SASEGT. Here the CDR3 reads CASRQSSNYGYTF. The CDR3 nucleotides read TGTGCCAGCAGACAGTCCTCTAACTATGGCTACACCTTC.

The chain employs TRBV6-5 and TRBJ1-1, with 10 positions matching TRBD1. V gave up 6 bases and J gave up 0 bases; unmatched junction bases: 4. Germline V gives CDR1 MNHEY, CDR2 SVGAGI. The CDR3 covers 15 residues. This chain's CDR3 is CASRGTGAMNTEAFF. CDR3 DNA sequence: TGTGCCAGCAGGGGGACAGGGGCCATGAACACTGAAGCTTTCTTT.

V gene TRBV30 combines with J gene TRBJ2-7, with 9 bases identical to TRBD1. This CDR3 is built from 11 residues. The germline V gene has CDR1 GTSNPN and CDR2 SVGIG (reference sequence). The J segment lost 7 bases and the V segment lost 5 bases, leaving 3 bases of the junction unmatched. As DNA, the CDR3 is TGTGCCTGGGACAGGGGGGGAGAGCAGTACTTC. It specifies CAWDRGGEQYF. The whole variable domain, remainder taken from reference TRBV30 and TRBJ2-7, is SQTIHQWPATLVQPVGSPLSLECTVEGTSNPNLYWYRQAAGRGLQLLFYSVGIGQISSEVPQNLSASRPQDRQFILSSKKLLLSDSGFYLCAWDRGGEQYFGPGTRLTVT.

The CDR3 nucleotides are TGTGCCAGCACCCCAAGGGGGGGCCGAGTCGAAGCTTTCTTT. Its protein product is CASTPRGGRVEAFF. V usage is TRBV6-5 and J usage is TRBJ1-1; maybe TRBD1 (6 bases). CDR1 and CDR2 from the germline V gene are MNHEY and SVGAGI. Trimming stripped 7 bases from V and 8 bases from J, with 20 bases between. The CDR3 runs to 14 residues.

The gene calls are TRBV4-2 and TRBJ1-5; 7 bases match TRBD1. Germline V CDR1 and CDR2: LGHNA, YNFKEQ. The CDR3 runs to 15 residues. The trim removed 0 bases at V and 7 bases at J, leaving 6 bases unmatched. This CDR3 reads CASSQDKGARQPQHF. CDR3 in DNA: TGTGCCAGCAGCCAAGATAAGGGGGCAAGACAGCCCCAGCATTTT.

The J gene is TRBJ2-7, the V gene TRBV2; D may be TRBD1 (6 bases). The V and J ends lost 6 bases and 1 base respectively, with 13 bases between them. CDR1 is SNHLY and CDR2 is FYNNEI in the germline V gene. The CDR3 extends over 14 amino acids. This CDR3 reads CASRRSGTSYEQYF. The CDR3 DNA follows: TGTGCCAGCAGACGATCTGGGACATCCTACGAGCAGTACTTC.

The J gene is TRBJ1-2, the V gene TRBV7-9; 9 bases match TRBD1. Germline-derived CDR1 and CDR2 are SEHNR and FQNEAQ (reference sequence). The CDR3 extends over 14 amino acids. V shed 5 bases, J shed 8 bases, and the junction held 9 bases outside the gene matches. The CDR3 sequence: CASSAWDRVPGYTF. CDR3 DNA: TGTGCCAGCAGCGCCTGGGACAGGGTGCCAGGCTACACCTTC.

Turning to this clone: A read error may produce the germline difference seen at one junction end. V and J are TRBV29-1 and TRBJ1-3; unclear D gene. CDR1 is SQVTM and CDR2 is ANQGSEA in the germline V gene. The CDR3 spans 11 residues. The CDR3 DNA reads TGCAGCGGGTTCTCTAGAAACACCATATATTTT. The encoded protein is CSGFSRNTIYF. Full variable domain (missing parts from reference TRBV29-1 and TRBJ1-3): SAVISQKPSRDICQRGTSLTIQCQVDSQVTMMFWYRQQPGQSLTLIATANQGSEATYESGFVIDKFPISRPNLTFSTLTVSNMSPEDSSIYLCSGFSRNTIYFGEGSWLTVV.

The chain couples TRBV5-3 to TRBJ1-5; 8 bases fit TRBD1. TRBV5-3 has ORF status, its function being uncertain. V was pared by 3 bases and J by 2 bases, with 7 bases of the junction left unmatched. This CDR3 spans 16 amino acids. CDR3 protein: CARSSRGLEGNQPQHF. CDR3 nucleotides: TGTGCCAGAAGCTCCAGGGGGCTTGAAGGCAATCAGCCCCAGCATTTT.

The rearrangement joins TRBV19 to TRBJ1-5; D possibly corresponds to TRBD1 (5 bases). This CDR3 region has 13 residues. Trimming took off 6 bases at V and 7 bases at J, with 13 bases between the two ends. Germline V gene data show CDR1 as LNHDA and CDR2 as SQIVND (reference sequence). The chain's CDR3 is CASRWGEGQPQHF. The CDR3 DNA is TGTGCCAGTAGGTGGGGGGAGGGCCAGCCCCAGCATTTT.

The gene calls are TRBV19 and TRBJ2-7; 7 nucleotides agree with TRBD1. The germline CDR1 and CDR2 sequences are LNHDA and SQIVND (reference sequence). V was clipped by 4 bases and J by 3 bases; unmatched bases: 3. This CDR3 has 13 amino acids. CDR3 sequence reads: CASSTQGYYEQYF. The CDR3 DNA is TGTGCCAGTAGTACACAGGGGTACTACGAGCAGTACTTC.

This clone was observed a single time. J is TRBJ1-1 and V is TRBV4-1; D possibly corresponds to TRBD1 (6 bases). V was trimmed by 2 bases and J by 7 bases, leaving 11 bases between them. The CDR3 runs to 13 residues. Per the germline V gene, CDR1 is MGHRA and CDR2 is YSYEKL. In DNA, the CDR3 is TGCGCCAGCAGCCAAAGGGGGATTTTTGAAGCTTTCTTT. It specifies CASSQRGIFEAFF.

This sequence joins TRBV9 and TRBJ2-2; TRBD2 is a possible D gene (6 bases). Per germline, CDR1 SGDLS and CDR2 YYNGEE. The CDR3 is 16 residues long. Deletions cut 5 bases from V and 0 bases from J, with 14 bases between. This chain's CDR3 is CASRAGGAPNTGELFF. CDR3 DNA: TGTGCCAGCAGAGCTGGCGGGGCCCCGAACACCGGGGAGCTGTTTTTT.

With regard to this clone: Other DNA sequences of this sample code for an identical CDR3. This chain joins TRBV12-3 or TRBV12-4 and TRBJ2-3; no definite D call. Trimming cost V 3 bases and J 0 bases, with 4 bases left between them. This CDR3 has 13 residues. The CDR3 spells CASSLRSTDTQYF. CDR3 bases: TGTGCCAGCAGTTTGAGGAGCACAGATACGCAGTATTTT.

The DNA for the CDR3 is TGTGCCAGCACCATAGGATATAGGCTAGCGGGGAGTTCCTACGAGCAGTACTTC. Protein product: CASTIGYRLAGSSYEQYF. The chain has TRBV11-2 and TRBJ2-7; 9 positions agree with TRBD2. CDR1 is SGHAT, CDR2 FQNNGV, per germline. Losses at the gene ends were 7 bases for V and 1 base for J; bases not matched to a gene: 17. This CDR3 comprises 18 residues. The entire variable domain, with the rest obtained from reference TRBV11-2 and TRBJ2-7, is as follows: EAGVAQSPRYKIIEKRQSVAFWCNPISGHATLYWYQQILGQGPKLLIQFQNNGVVDDSQLPKDRFSAERLKGVDSTLKIQPAKLEDSAVYLCASTIGYRLAGSSYEQYFGPGTRLTVT.

This clone was counted a few times. The V call is TRBV12-5, the J call TRBJ1-4; 8 positions agree with TRBD1. CDR3 length: 16 residues. The V segment lost 0 bases and the J segment 8 bases; nucleotides outside the gene matches: 8. Germline assignment: CDR1 LGHNT and CDR2 FRNRAP. The CDR3, as DNA: TGTGCTAGTGGTTTGGTACCGTCCAGGGGGCGCGAAAAACTGTTTTTT. It translates to CASGLVPSRGREKLFF.

The chain links TRBV7-9 to TRBJ2-7; TRBD2 agrees at 7 bases. The CDR3 loop spans 14 amino acids. CDR1 SEHNR and CDR2 FQNEAQ come from the germline V gene (reference sequence). The junction had 10 bases not matched to a gene; V was cut back by 5 bases and J by 6 bases. CDR3 nucleotides: TGTGCCAGCAGCCCTTGGACTAGTGTCGGCGAGCAGTACTTC. Its translation: CASSPWTSVGEQYF. The variable domain in full, completed from reference TRBV7-9 and TRBJ2-7, reads DTGVSQNPRHKITKRGQNVTFRCDPISEHNRLYWYRQTLGQGPEFLTYFQNEAQLEKSRLLSDRFSAERPKGSFSTLEIQRTEQGDSAMYLCASSPWTSVGEQYFGPGTRLTVT.

This rearrangement joins TRBV4-2 to TRBJ1-5, with TRBD1 as a possible D gene (6 bases). This CDR3 is built from 13 residues. CDR1 is LGHNA, CDR2 YNFKEQ, per germline. The V end was cut by 4 bases, the J end by 2 bases, with 6 bases between. CDR3 protein: CASSPGGNQPQHF. CDR3 DNA sequence: TGTGCCAGCAGCCCAGGGGGCAATCAGCCCCAGCATTTT.

The chain is built from TRBV7-9 and TRBJ1-5; 9 nucleotides match TRBD1. The CDR3 totals 15 residues. Germline V CDR1 and CDR2: SEHNR, FQNEAQ (reference sequence). The V and J ends lost 1 base and 6 bases, in that order; junction bases with no gene match: 4. The CDR3 sequence: CASSLERDRVQPQHF. The CDR3 DNA is TGTGCCAGCAGCTTAGAGCGGGACAGGGTTCAGCCCCAGCATTTT.

CDR3: CASSQDGYTGTPGEAFF. The DNA for the CDR3 is TGTGCCAGCAGCCAAGATGGCTATACGGGGACACCCGGAGAAGCTTTCTTT. This chain connects TRBV4-2 to TRBJ1-1, with D possibly TRBD1 on 6 matching bases. Trimming left V 0 bases short and J 8 bases short, with 22 bases between. The CDR3 consists of 17 residues. Germline V CDR1 and CDR2: LGHNA, YNFKEQ.

For the CDR3, the DNA is TGTGCCAGCAGCGGCGACTCCGGGACAGGGGGTCCGAACACTGAAGCTTTCTTT. It codes for CASSGDSGTGGPNTEAFF. This sequence joins TRBV9 and TRBJ1-1; 11 bases are a match to TRBD1. This CDR3 is 18 amino acids long. V dropped 3 bases and J dropped 1; count of bases not matched to a gene: 11. Germline CDR1 reads SGDLS; CDR2 reads YYNGEE.

This clone was counted between two and nine times. This chain joins TRBV28 and TRBJ1-2; the D is unclear. Trimming stripped 3 bases from V and 6 bases from J, with 14 bases between. The CDR3 contains 14 residues. CDR1 is MDHEN and CDR2 is SYDVKM in the germline V gene. Here the CDR3 reads CASSFSPGFHGYTF. CDR3 bases: TGTGCCAGCAGTTTTTCTCCGGGGTTTCATGGCTACACCTTC.

This chain links TRBV18 with TRBJ2-5; the match to TRBD1 covers 10 bases. V trimming: 3 bases; J trimming: 10 bases; junction bases outside the gene matches: 8. The CDR3 extends over 14 amino acids. Germline CDR1 KGHSH, CDR2 LQKENI. The CDR3 sequence is CASSPGTGERVQYF. CDR3 nucleotide sequence: TGTGCCAGCTCACCTGGGACAGGGGAGAGGGTCCAGTACTTC.

The rearrangement links TRBV7-2 to TRBJ1-1; 9 bases are shared with TRBD1. The V gene's germline CDR1 is SGHTA and CDR2 FQGNSA. The trim removed 5 bases at V and 10 bases at J, leaving 8 bases unmatched. The length of the CDR3 is 13 residues. The CDR3 reads CASSPGQGFSAFF. The CDR3, as DNA: TGTGCCAGCAGCCCGGGACAGGGATTCTCAGCTTTCTTT. Complete variable domain (other parts from reference TRBV7-2 and TRBJ1-1): GAGVSQSPSNKVTEKGKDVELRCDPISGHTALYWYRQSLGQGLEFLIYFQGNSAPDKSGLPSDRFSAERTGGSVSTLTIQRTQQEDSAVYLCASSPGQGFSAFFGQGTRLTVV.

The rearrangement joins TRBV5-1 to TRBJ2-5; 8 nucleotides agree with TRBD1. CDR1 is SGHRS, CDR2 YFSETQ, per germline. Trimming cost V 4 bases and J 4 bases; bases outside gene matches: 6. This CDR3 comprises 14 residues. The CDR3 DNA follows: TGCGCCAGCAGCGGCGTTGGACAGGGAGAGACCCAGTACTTC. It codes for CASSGVGQGETQYF.

CDR3 loop: CASRDGNHSPLHF. The CDR3, as DNA: TGTGCCAGCAGGGACGGGAACCATTCACCCCTCCACTTT. The genes are TRBV2 and TRBJ1-6; D is undetermined. The V gene lost 6 bases and the J gene lost 8 bases, with 11 bases spanning the gap. CDR1 and CDR2 (germline): SNHLY, FYNNEI. CDR3 length equals 13 residues.

Comments on this clone: The same CDR3 can be traced to other DNA sequences in this sample. The V call is TRBV5-4, the J call TRBJ1-5; D is unresolved. CDR1 and CDR2 (germline): SGHNT, YYREEE (reference sequence). This CDR3 has 16 residues. The ends were cut back, 0 bases at V and 1 base at J, with 11 bases in the middle. The CDR3 loop reads CASSLGGGLSNQPQHF. The CDR3 region has the DNA TGTGCCAGCAGCTTGGGGGGAGGGCTCAGCAATCAGCCCCAGCATTTT.

The chain uses TRBV4-2 and TRBJ2-7, with 9 bases aligning to TRBD1. Germline CDR1 reads LGHNA; CDR2 reads YNFKEQ. The J segment lost 3 bases and the V segment lost 1 base, leaving 1 base of the junction unmatched. There are 14 residues in the CDR3. The chain's CDR3 is CASSQGQGDYEQYF. For the CDR3, the DNA is TGTGCCAGCAGCCAAGGACAGGGGGACTACGAGCAGTACTTC.